This T cell receptor beta chain stems from a study of blood T cell dynamics during melanoma immunotherapy (dated by TCRdb to the early 2020s). In the study overall: Patients with metastatic melanoma were treated with first-line pembrolizumab or nivolumab plus ipilimumab as standard of care in the United Kingdom. To find early correlates of response, peripheral T cell receptor repertoires were profiled in metastatic melanoma patients before and after one cycle of checkpoint inhibitor therapy. The training cohort consisted of consecutive patients, while an additional independent group of patients from the same centre was pooled to form an external validation set.

A fixed 350 ng of DNA was loaded for every bulk PBMC sample. The immunoSEQ TCRb Assay kit was used according to manufacturer instructions to amplify TCR beta CDR3 sequences from genomic DNA. The KAPA Library Quantification Kit for Illumina platforms was used to quantify the pooled libraries by qPCR. Sequencing of the pooled libraries was done on an Illumina NextSeq 500, with clustering at 0.6-1.1 pM. The study's own analysis went as follows. Analysis of the TCR data relied on immunoSEQ ANALYZER and the R LymphoSeq package. A rearrangement efficiency score was calculated as productive divided by the sum of productive and non-productive CDR3 sequences. Clonality was measured with the Gini coefficient and diversity with the Renyi index at alpha=1, and both measures were compared pairwise between timepoints within each patient. Clonal relatedness, based on an edit distance of 3, and repertoire similarity, based on the Bhattacharyya coefficient, were both computed in LymphoSeq. To classify response, a linear discriminant analysis based on week-3 changes in clonality and diversity was built using the R MASS and caret packages. TCRdb carries this immuneACCESS record with in-frame sequences only. Its versions omit some clonotypes, under half of them owing to an unresolved V gene in the studies checked, with the rest unexplained. The V and J calls and the clone size are those of that table, but D and trimming were determined from the DNA. This sample gives roughly 5,400 clones in total; roughly 87% of them show up just once. The ten largest make up approximately 3.5% of the sample.

CDR1 and CDR2 are read off the germline V gene as ENHRY and SYGVKD. V and J lose 2 bases and 1 base, and a span of 4 bases separates them. From the cysteine through the phenylalanine, the CDR3 covers 13 amino acids. Only CDR3 DNA is held: 39 bases, read in frame from base 1. General conclusions and limits of the study: Unlike progressors, patients who went on to achieve disease control showed a bifurcated reorganization of the PBMC repertoire at W3, with either increased clonality or increased diversity. The study was unable to establish whether the T cell clones driving the repertoire changes were melanoma-specific or instead reflected general immune activation. The relatively small sample size was acknowledged as a potential limitation on generalization of the results.

Remarks on this clone: This clone's antigen is unknown. Nothing much larger sits one base from this clone, and base qualities are not available.

The label giving this sample's time point can be read as: pre-treatment baseline. Blood samples were taken at two points: before treatment (T0) and at week 3 (W3), which came after the first cycle of checkpoint blockade. Except for a couple of patients with rapid clinical progression, response was assessed 12 weeks after the first infusion by RECIST 1.1; disease control meant complete response, partial response or stable disease. Patients were excluded for prior systemic cancer treatment, concomitant immunosuppressant therapy or synchronous other active malignancies. TCR beta was sequenced in both bulk PBMC and plasma cell-free DNA in order to track circulating cells as well as T cell turnover. Lymphoprep and SepMate tubes were used to isolate PBMC from blood, and red cell lysis was then performed. QIAamp DNA Blood Mini kits were used to extract DNA from PBMC and sorted T cell subsets.

Sample: blood, taken from a patient treated with checkpoint blockade. This receptor was obtained from a human donor with melanoma. The chain is encoded by TRBV10-3 joined to TRBJ2-3, with the D gene not clear enough to name. The DNA reads TGTGCCATCAGTGAGCCCCGCACAGATACGCAGTATTTT. It is translated as CAISEPRTDTQYF.